This T cell receptor beta chain was sequenced during a study of blood T cell repertoires in COVID-19. About the research overall: COVID-19 samples from acute and convalescent phases originated in the United States, Italy and Spain.

Libraries were prepared by immunoSEQ multiplex PCR; TCRdb keeps only in-frame clonotypes and omits some of them. The table includes fewer than 200,000 clones, more than 75% detected once. CDR1 is MNHEY, CDR2 SVGAGI, per germline. Trimming cost V 10 bases and J 7 bases, with 16 bases left between them. This CDR3 contains 12 residues. Patients in Seattle were enrolled during active infection, then followed longitudinally. Sequencing was performed on peripheral blood. The sequence derives from a man in his late teens or twenties with COVID-19, enrolled during active disease. This chain connects TRBV6-5 to TRBJ1-1, with D perhaps TRBD1 (6 bases). The DNA of the CDR3 is TGTGCCATCGAGAGGACAGTCATTGAAGCTTTCTTT. It specifies CAIERTVIEAFF.